The 9 T cell receptor beta chains given below trace back to one sample, sequenced in a study of type 1 and type 2 diabetes patients. Genomic DNA was the PCR template. A primer set of 30 forward and 13 reverse primers amplified the CDR3. TCRdb processed the multiplex PCR reads anew with MiXCR; each CDR3 protein has one entry. The table shows 250,000 or so distinct CDR3 sequences, with more than 45% occurring only once. The sample consisted of peripheral blood mononuclear cells (PBMCs). Receptor source: a young man with type 2 diabetes.

The V call is TRBV19, the J call TRBJ1-1; weak D call: TRBD1 (6 bases). Trimming left V 8 bases short and J 5 bases short, with 15 bases between. The V gene's germline CDR1 is LNHDA and CDR2 SQIVND (reference sequence). CDR3 length: 13 residues. CDR3 coding DNA: TGTGCCAGTTCTATACAGGGTGGAACTGAAGCTTTCTTT. As protein: CASSIQGGTEAFF.

The gene calls are TRBV28 and TRBJ1-6, with 9 bases fitting TRBD1. Trimming removed 5 bases from V and 0 bases from J; junction bases left unmatched: 5. Germline V gene lookup returns CDR1 MDHEN and CDR2 SYDVKM. This CDR3 has 17 residues. The CDR3 coding sequence is TGTGCCAGCAGTACCTGGACAGGGGACTCCTATAATTCACCCCTCCACTTT. Its protein is CASSTWTGDSYNSPLHF.

Of note for this clonotype: One end of the junction varies from germline; a read error may be responsible. V usage is TRBV2 and J usage is TRBJ1-6; D gene unclear. CDR3 length: 16 residues. Germline CDR1 SNHLY, CDR2 FYNNEI. The CDR3 sequence is CASSEALGEPNSPLHF. The CDR3 nucleotides are TGTGCCAGCAGTGAAGCGTTGGGAGAGCCGAATTCGCCCCTCCACTTT.

This rearrangement joins TRBV29-1 to TRBJ2-7; weak D call: TRBD2 (6 bases). Germline CDR1 is SQVTM and CDR2 is ANQGSEA. Trimming shortened V by 7 bases and J by 5 bases, and 15 bases separated the two germline ends. The CDR3 totals 12 residues. CDR3 DNA sequence: TGCAGCGCCTCCAGCGGGTCGAACGAGCAGTACTTC. This gives the protein CSASSGSNEQYF.

The genes are TRBV15 and TRBJ1-1; D is perhaps TRBD1 (5 bases). Germline V gives CDR1 LNHNV, CDR2 YYDKDF (reference sequence). The CDR3 runs 13 residues. Trimming cost V 5 bases and J 7 bases, with 14 bases left between them. CDR3 in DNA: TGTGCCACCAGCGAGGGGACGGGGTTTGAAGCTTTCTTT. This codes for CATSEGTGFEAFF.

As for this clonotype: One junction end disagrees with the germline gene, perhaps due to a read error. CDR3: CAGRNPVRQGRVGGYTF. CDR3 sequence (DNA): TGTGCCGGCAGGAATCCGGTTCGACAGGGAAGGGTAGGTGGCTACACCTTC. The chain is built from TRBV2 and TRBJ1-2; 7 bases match TRBD1. Germline-derived CDR1 and CDR2 are SNHLY and FYNNEI. The CDR3 loop spans 17 amino acids.

The chain recombines TRBV19 with TRBJ2-3, with 16 bases aligning to TRBD2. Germline V CDR1 and CDR2: LNHDA, SQIVND (reference sequence). The length of the CDR3 is 18 residues. Germline trimming cut 5 bases from V and 1 base from J; bases unmatched to any gene: 6. DNA for the CDR3: TGTGCCAGTAGTCAATCGGGACTAGCGGGAGGGGGCACAGATACGCAGTATTTT. Translation: CASSQSGLAGGGTDTQYF.

This clonotype occurred a few times. The rearrangement links TRBV7-2 to TRBJ1-4; D is unclear. Germline CDR1 is SGHTA and CDR2 is FQGNSA. Trimming cost V 8 bases and J 0 bases, with 16 bases left between them. CDR3 length: 16 amino acids. CDR3 nucleotide sequence: TGTGCCAGCGATTTTGTCTCAGATGCAACTAATGAAAAACTGTTTTTT. It codes for CASDFVSDATNEKLFF.

The J gene is TRBJ1-5, the V gene TRBV7-2, with D possibly TRBD1 on 5 matching bases. The CDR3 sequence is 14 residues long. Trimming stripped 3 bases from V and 1 base from J, with 7 bases between. From germline, CDR1 is SGHTA and CDR2 FQGNSA. CDR3 in DNA: TGTGCCAGCAGCTTGCGGGGGAGCAATCAGCCCCAGCATTTT. Amino acids: CASSLRGSNQPQHF.